These 2 T cell receptor beta chains came from one sample sequenced in a study of cytomegalovirus exposure and HLA in healthy donors (dated by TCRdb to about 2017). Libraries were constructed by the immunoSEQ multiplex PCR assay. For the multiplex PCR, a mixture combining 60 forward primers for TCR Vbeta segments and 13 reverse primers for TCR Jbeta segments was used. The source is immuneACCESS, and TCRdb retained only in-frame sequences with V and J called. Part of the clones is not carried over; for the studies checked, unresolved V genes explain less than half of this, and the remainder is unexplained. The sample profile shows approximately 150,000 clones; 80% of them were found once. The ten largest clones take up about 7% of the sample. Sequencing was performed on PBMCs. The receptor source for this set is a man aged 25-45 years in good health and CMV-seropositive.

This clone showed up just a few times. V gene TRBV6-5 combines with J gene TRBJ2-7; 8 bases fit TRBD2. The V gene end was trimmed by 5 bases and the J gene end by 2 bases; junction bases not matched to a gene: 8. The CDR3 covers 15 residues. Germline CDR1 and CDR2: MNHEY and SVGAGI. CDR3 DNA: TGTGCCAGCAGTCGAAGCGGGGGCCGTCCCTACGAGCAGTACTTC. Translation: CASSRSGGRPYEQYF.

This chain uses TRBV2 with TRBJ1-4, with TRBD1 matching over 7 bases. J gave up 4 bases and V 4 bases, and 15 bases lay outside the gene matches. Germline V gives CDR1 SNHLY, CDR2 FYNNEI. The CDR3 consists of 18 residues. CDR3 amino acids: CASSAPDTPGQINEKLFF. The DNA of the CDR3 is TGTGCCAGCAGTGCTCCCGACACCCCGGGACAGATTAATGAAAAACTGTTTTTT.